Listed here are 8 T cell receptor beta chains from one sample, sequenced in a study of OX40 agonist ivuxolimab in advanced cancers. Sequencing was performed with immunoSEQ multiplex PCR; in TCRdb, only in-frame clones are kept and a portion is missing. The data contain some 50,000 clones, 70% to 90% of them singletons. The input for sequencing was CD4+ or CD8+ T cells sorted from blood, taken in a trial of the OX40 agonist ivuxolimab. These receptors were obtained from an adult with an advanced solid tumor such as melanoma, head and neck, liver or kidney cancer.

The chain employs TRBV6-6 and TRBJ2-7; D is perhaps TRBD1 or TRBD2 (5 bases each). Deletions cut 6 bases from V and 0 bases from J, with 9 bases between. The CDR3 covers 13 residues. Germline assignment: CDR1 MNHNY and CDR2 SVGAGI (reference sequence). As DNA, the CDR3 is TGTGCCAGCAGCGGGACGAGCTCCTACGAGCAGTACTTC. It yields the protein CASSGTSSYEQYF.

V usage is TRBV6-5 and J usage is TRBJ1-4; tentatively, D is TRBD1 (6 bases). The CDR3 sequence is 15 residues long. CDR1 is MNHEY, CDR2 SVGAGI, per germline. The germline V and J ends were trimmed by 7 bases and 8 bases, with 20 bases remaining between them. DNA of the CDR3: TGTGCCAGCACCAACAGGGCATCGGGGTCCGAAAAACTGTTTTTT. Its translation is CASTNRASGSEKLFF.

This chain links TRBV4-2 with TRBJ2-5, with TRBD1 as a possible D gene (6 bases). Germline V CDR1 and CDR2: LGHNA, YNFKEQ. The V and J ends lost 3 bases and 5 bases respectively, with 13 bases between them. The CDR3 runs 14 residues. Here the CDR3 reads CASSHEGGFETQYF. The CDR3 DNA reads TGTGCCAGCAGCCATGAAGGGGGTTTTGAGACCCAGTACTTC.

The V and J genes are TRBV5-1 and TRBJ2-5; 8 bases are a match to TRBD1. The CDR3 runs 16 residues. The ends lost 4 bases at V and 3 bases at J; junction bases unmatched: 11. Per the germline V gene, CDR1 is SGHRS and CDR2 is YFSETQ. The CDR3 loop reads CASSPRVETGEETQYF. CDR3 coding DNA: TGCGCCAGCAGCCCCAGGGTGGAGACAGGGGAAGAGACCCAGTACTTC.

The table lists this clone with a count of one. The V and J genes are TRBV27 and TRBJ1-2, with 10 bases matching TRBD1. Germline V CDR1 and CDR2: MNHEY, SMNVEV (reference sequence). The CDR3 consists of 14 residues. Losses at the gene ends were 6 bases for V and 2 bases for J; bases not matched to a gene: 3. CDR3 protein: CASRGQGPNYGYTF. The CDR3 coding sequence is TGTGCCAGCAGGGGACAGGGGCCGAACTATGGCTACACCTTC.

V gene TRBV28 combines with J gene TRBJ2-1, with unresolved D. This CDR3 contains 15 residues. The ends were cut back, 2 bases at V and 4 bases at J, with 12 bases in the middle. From germline, CDR1 is MDHEN and CDR2 SYDVKM. CDR3 sequence reads: CASSLLSDLYNEQFF. In DNA, the CDR3 is TGTGCCAGCAGTTTACTAAGCGACCTTTACAATGAGCAGTTCTTC.

This clone has a handful of counts. The chain combines TRBV11-1 with TRBJ2-1; D is unclear. Germline V gene data show CDR1 as SGHAT and CDR2 as FQDESV (reference sequence). V lost 4 bases to trimming and J lost 7 bases, with 11 bases between them. This CDR3 is 13 amino acids long. The CDR3 reads CASSSWTRNEQFF. The DNA of the CDR3 is TGTGCCAGCAGCTCCTGGACGCGGAATGAGCAGTTCTTC.

The V call is TRBV13, the J call TRBJ1-2, with D possibly matching TRBD1 (6 bases). Trimming stripped 8 bases from V and 4 bases from J, with 17 bases between. This CDR3 is 14 amino acids long. Looked up from germline, CDR1 is PRHDT and CDR2 is FYEKMQ (reference sequence). The CDR3 sequence is CASSLRQVGYGYTF. The CDR3 nucleotides read TGTGCCAGCTCACTTAGACAGGTCGGCTATGGCTACACCTTC.